This T cell receptor beta chain is from a study of shared clonotypes between healthy human individuals. Trimming at V came to 3 bases and at J to 4 bases, leaving 10 bases not matched to a gene. Germline loops: CDR1 MGHDK, CDR2 SYGVNS. This CDR3 region has 16 residues. Sequenced by immunoSEQ multiplex PCR; TCRdb stores in-frame clones only, minus some. Seen here are roughly 700,000 clones, approximately 74% observed once, and the top ten hold over 1.5%. Sequenced material: memory CD4+ T cells sorted from blood. As for subset: CD45RA-negative fraction. The clonotype comes from a woman aged 25 to 45 in good health. This chain connects TRBV25-1 to TRBJ2-5; the match to TRBD2 covers 8 bases. CDR3 loop: CASSDSGTPGAETQYF. The CDR3 DNA reads as TGTGCCAGCAGTGATAGCGGGACGCCGGGGGCAGAGACCCAGTACTTC.